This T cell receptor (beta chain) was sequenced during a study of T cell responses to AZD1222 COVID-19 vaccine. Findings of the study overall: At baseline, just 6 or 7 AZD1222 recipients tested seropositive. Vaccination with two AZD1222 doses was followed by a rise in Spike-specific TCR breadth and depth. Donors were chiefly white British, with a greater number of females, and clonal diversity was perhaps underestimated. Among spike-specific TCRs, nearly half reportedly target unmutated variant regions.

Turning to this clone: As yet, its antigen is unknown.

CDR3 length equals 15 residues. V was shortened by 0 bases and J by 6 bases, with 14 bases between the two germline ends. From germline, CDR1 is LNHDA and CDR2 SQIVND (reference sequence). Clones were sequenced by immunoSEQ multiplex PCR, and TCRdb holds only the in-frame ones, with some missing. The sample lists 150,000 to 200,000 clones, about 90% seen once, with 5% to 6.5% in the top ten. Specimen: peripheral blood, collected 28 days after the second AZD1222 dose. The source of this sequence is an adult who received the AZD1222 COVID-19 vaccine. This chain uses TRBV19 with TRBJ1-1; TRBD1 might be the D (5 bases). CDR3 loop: CASSIDPRQHSEAFF. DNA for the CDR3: TGTGCCAGTAGTATAGACCCGAGACAGCACTCTGAAGCTTTCTTT.